The clone carrying this T cell receptor beta chain has just one count. This sample is part of a study of blood T cell repertoires in COVID-19. Whole-study context: There were acute and convalescent COVID-19 samples, and they came from the United States, Italy and Spain. Sample material is recorded as cDNA or gDNA derived from T cells, B-cell-depleted T cells, or PBMCs.

Assay: immunoSEQ multiplex PCR; the TCRdb copy retains only in-frame clones and omits some. The repertoire includes some 200,000 clones, around 84% of them detected once, and under 15% sits in the top ten. Input material: peripheral blood. This TCR was recovered from a human donor in a cohort sampled during active COVID-19.

In DNA form, the CDR3 reads TGTGCCAGCACCCCAGCGGGAAGGAGCTCCCAAAACACGCAGTATTTT. Translating it yields CASTPAGRSSQNTQYF. The J gene is TRBJ2-3, the V gene TRBV3-1 (or the pseudogene TRBV3-2), with TRBD2 matching over 7 bases. CDR3 size: 16 residues. V shed 7 bases, J shed 9 bases, and the junction held 19 bases outside the gene matches. CDR1 is LGHDT, CDR2 YNNKEL, per germline (reference sequence).